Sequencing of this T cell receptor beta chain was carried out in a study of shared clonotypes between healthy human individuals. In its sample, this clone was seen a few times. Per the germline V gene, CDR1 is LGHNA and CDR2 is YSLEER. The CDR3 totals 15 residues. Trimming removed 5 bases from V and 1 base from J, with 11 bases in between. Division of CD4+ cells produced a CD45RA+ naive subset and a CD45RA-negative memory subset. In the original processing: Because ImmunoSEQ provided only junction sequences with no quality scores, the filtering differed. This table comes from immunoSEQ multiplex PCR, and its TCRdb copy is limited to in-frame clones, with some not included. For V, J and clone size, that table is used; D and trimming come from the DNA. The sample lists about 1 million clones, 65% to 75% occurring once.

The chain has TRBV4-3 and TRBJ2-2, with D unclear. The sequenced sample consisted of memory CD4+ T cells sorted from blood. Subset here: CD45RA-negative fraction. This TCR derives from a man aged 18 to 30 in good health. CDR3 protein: CASSVNLRNTGELFF. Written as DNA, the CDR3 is TGCGCCAGCAGCGTAAACCTGAGGAACACCGGGGAGCTGTTTTTT.